Sequencing of this T cell receptor (beta chain) was carried out in a study of OX40 agonist ivuxolimab in advanced cancers. Background on the study: Ivuxolimab, an antibody acting as an agonist of OX40 (CD134), was used to treat patients. Points from the study as a whole: Among T cells, CD8+ cells averaged more expanded clones than CD4+ cells. The specificity for antigen of the expanded peripheral T cells was not determined. At 0.1 to 3.0 mg/kg and by week 6, clonal expansion occurred in CD4+ and CD8+ blood T cells.

V was trimmed by 4 bases and J by 4 bases, leaving 10 bases between them. This CDR3 region has 13 residues. Germline lookup yields CDR1 SEHNR and CDR2 FQNEAQ (reference sequence). As regards this clone: The antigen remains undetermined.

The table came from immunoSEQ multiplex PCR; TCRdb's copy has only in-frame clones and leaves some out. Here the sample spans about 79,000 clones, approximately 94% being singletons. The chain couples TRBV7-9 to TRBJ1-1; D call uncertain. The sequences come from CD4+ or CD8+ T cells sorted from blood, collected in a trial of the OX40 agonist ivuxolimab. The origin of this receptor is an adult with an advanced solid tumor such as melanoma, head and neck, liver or kidney cancer. The CDR3 DNA sequence: TGTGCCAGCAGCTCGGCCCTCAGCACTGAAGCTTTCTTT. This gives the protein CASSSALSTEAFF.